The next 18 T cell receptor beta chains were all read from a single sample in a study of blood T cells in healthy people across ages. With a J-beta primer mix and a sample-barcoded 5' primer, a second PCR ran 7 to 11 cycles. From the 5' RACE reads, TCRdb called clonotypes with MiXCR, one entry per CDR3 protein. The sample includes about 570,000 distinct CDR3 sequences, 27% of them seen just once. The sample consisted of blood. The receptor source for this set is a woman in her seventies in good health.

The chain joins TRBV7-9 to TRBJ2-3, with D possibly being TRBD1 or TRBD2 (5 bases each). Germline assignment: CDR1 SEHNR and CDR2 FQNEAQ (reference sequence). The CDR3 covers 15 residues. The V gene lost 5 bases and the J gene lost 2 bases, with 14 bases spanning the gap. The CDR3 bases are TGTGCCAGCAGCAAGGTGGTGGGGGACACAGATACGCAGTATTTT. It encodes CASSKVVGDTDTQYF.

V usage is TRBV19 and J usage is TRBJ1-6; 7 bases fit TRBD1. Germline CDR1 LNHDA, CDR2 SQIVND (reference sequence). This CDR3 is built from 15 residues. The V gene end was trimmed by 5 bases and the J gene end by 5 bases; junction bases not matched to a gene: 6. In nucleotides, the CDR3 is TGTGCCAGTAGTGCAGGGGACAGAGATAATTCACCCCTCCACTTT. This translates into CASSAGDRDNSPLHF.

This clonotype was counted ten times or more. The chain has TRBV7-6 and TRBJ1-5; the D gene is possibly TRBD1 (5 bases). Germline values: CDR1 SGHVS, CDR2 FNYEAQ. V lost 2 bases, J lost 6 bases, and 14 bases lay in between. The CDR3 covers 15 residues. The CDR3 region is CASSLRSGWFQPQHF. The CDR3 DNA reads TGTGCCAGCAGCTTACGGTCAGGGTGGTTTCAGCCCCAGCATTTT.

The rearrangement uses TRBV20-1 and TRBJ1-1; 7 bases align to TRBD1. Trimming took 2 bases from V and 1 from J; bases not matched to a gene: 7. CDR3 size: 15 residues. Germline V CDR1 and CDR2: DFQATT, SNEGSKA (reference sequence). For the CDR3, the DNA is TGCAGTGCTAGATCGGCTAACAGGGGGAACACTGAAGCTTTCTTT. Protein: CSARSANRGNTEAFF.

This clonotype showed up many times. The V call is TRBV9, the J call TRBJ2-2; 7 bases are shared with TRBD2. After removal of 4 bases from V and 5 bases from J, the junction contained 14 bases not matched to a gene. The V gene's germline CDR1 is SGDLS and CDR2 YYNGEE. CDR3 length equals 17 residues. The CDR3 DNA reads TGTGCCAGCAGCCCCCCCCAGCGGGGAGGTGCGACCGGGGAGCTGTTTTTT. It specifies CASSPPQRGGATGELFF.

This clonotype was seen repeatedly, ten times or more. The CDR3 spells CASVDNSYNEQFF. The CDR3 region has the DNA TGTGCCAGCGTGGACAACTCCTACAATGAGCAGTTCTTC. V and J are TRBV28 and TRBJ2-1; TRBD1 might be the D (5 bases). The CDR3 totals 13 residues. In germline, CDR1 is MDHEN, CDR2 SYDVKM. Trimming removed 8 bases at V and 0 bases at J, with 8 bases between.

This rearrangement joins TRBV7-2 to TRBJ1-6; D unresolved. The germline V gene encodes CDR1 SGHTA and CDR2 FQGNSA. The CDR3 has 14 amino acids. V was shortened by 2 bases and J by 7 bases, with 9 bases between the two germline ends. CDR3 bases: TGTGCCAGCAGCTTAACCCCCCGCAATTCACCCCTCCACTTT. This translates into CASSLTPRNSPLHF. The full variable domain, rest sourced from reference TRBV7-2 and TRBJ1-6, is GAGVSQSPSNKVTEKGKDVELRCDPISGHTALYWYRQSLGQGLEFLIYFQGNSAPDKSGLPSDRFSAERTGGSVSTLTIQRTQQEDSAVYLCASSLTPRNSPLHFGNGTRLTVT.

On this clonotype: This sequence may be a read error, since a much larger clone differs from it by one base. V is TRBV3-1 and J is TRBJ1-5; D remains ambiguous. Germline CDR1 and CDR2: LGHDT and YNNKEL (reference sequence). Trimming stripped 4 bases from V and 7 bases from J, with 11 bases between. This CDR3 spans 13 amino acids. This CDR3 is CASSRRGSQPQHF. Written as DNA, the CDR3 is TGTGCCAGCAGCCGCCGGGGATCCCAGCCCCAGCATTTT. Drawing the rest from reference TRBV3-1 and TRBJ1-5, the complete variable domain is DTAVSQTPKYLVTQMGNDKSIKCEQNLGHDTMYWYKQDSKKFLKIMFSYNNKELIINETVPNRFSPKSPDKAHLNLHINSLELGDSAVYFCASSRRGSQPQHFGDGTRLSIL.

This clonotype appeared a few times. V is TRBV5-1 and J is TRBJ2-6; the match to TRBD1 covers 7 bases. This CDR3 has 16 amino acids. The J segment lost 11 bases and the V segment lost 6 bases, leaving 17 bases of the junction unmatched. Germline assignment: CDR1 SGHRS and CDR2 YFSETQ. In nucleotides, the CDR3 is TGCGCCAGCAAACAGGGGCTCCGCTCTGGGGCTGACGTCCTGACTTTC. Amino acids: CASKQGLRSGADVLTF.

The chain couples TRBV20-1 to TRBJ1-2; the D is unclear. V lost 2 bases and J 0 bases, leaving 7 bases between the germline ends. Looked up from germline, CDR1 is DFQATT and CDR2 is SNEGSKA (reference sequence). This CDR3 contains 13 residues. In nucleotides, the CDR3 is TGCAGTGCTAGATCCAGAACTAACTATGGCTACACCTTC. Amino acid sequence: CSARSRTNYGYTF.

The CDR3 loop reads CASSRDPGPSTDTQYF. The CDR3 region has the DNA TGTGCCAGCAGTCGTGATCCGGGACCCTCCACAGATACGCAGTATTTT. The rearrangement links TRBV6-1 to TRBJ2-3; D is tentatively TRBD1 or TRBD2 (5 bases each). Trimming stripped 5 bases from V and 2 bases from J, with 17 bases between. The CDR3 covers 16 residues. Germline V gene sequence: CDR1 MNHNS, CDR2 SASEGT.

The chain carries TRBV5-5 and TRBJ2-1; either TRBD1 or TRBD2 may fit D (5 bases each). The end of the DNA fits TRBJ2-5 better, so the J call may be wrong. The CDR3 is 14 amino acids. Looked up from germline, CDR1 is SGHKS and CDR2 is YYEKEE (reference sequence). The CDR3 sequence: CASIGTISQETQYF. For the CDR3, the DNA is TGTGCCAGTATTGGGACCATCTCGCAAGAGACCCAGTACTTC.

This clonotype was seen a handful of times. The chain joins TRBV7-9 to TRBJ2-7; 9 bases match TRBD1. The V and J ends lost 5 bases and 6 bases, in that order; junction bases with no gene match: 5. The V gene's germline CDR1 is SEHNR and CDR2 FQNEAQ (reference sequence). The CDR3 length is 13 residues. The CDR3 loop is CASSPLTGGEQYF. CDR3 DNA: TGTGCCAGCAGCCCCCTGACAGGGGGCGAGCAGTACTTC.

The chain has TRBV6-5 and TRBJ2-5, with unresolved D. The CDR3 spans 14 residues. The V gene's germline CDR1 is MNHEY and CDR2 SVGAGI. The V end lost 3 bases, the J end lost 10 bases, and 18 bases lay between the germline ends. The CDR3 reads CASSYSPSKLVQYF. Written as DNA, the CDR3 is TGTGCCAGCAGTTATTCCCCCTCAAAACTGGTCCAGTACTTC.

There are a few counts of this clonotype. Here the CDR3 DNA reads TGTGCCTGGAGCCGGACAGGGTTATACACTGAAGCTTTCTTT. Translated, it gives CAWSRTGLYTEAFF. The rearrangement joins TRBV30 to TRBJ1-1, with 8 bases matching TRBD1. Germline V gene sequence: CDR1 GTSNPN, CDR2 SVGIG (reference sequence). The CDR3 has 14 amino acids. V shed 3 bases and J 3 bases; nucleotides not matched to a gene: 6.

This chain connects TRBV7-9 to TRBJ1-2; D unresolved. The V gene lost 1 base and the J gene lost 0 bases, with 12 bases spanning the gap. Per germline, CDR1 SEHNR and CDR2 FQNEAQ (reference sequence). This CDR3 comprises 16 residues. The CDR3 here is CASSLVVRPANYGYTF. The CDR3 DNA sequence: TGTGCCAGCAGCTTAGTCGTGCGCCCAGCTAACTATGGCTACACCTTC.

This clonotype turned up a few times. V gene TRBV12-3 or TRBV12-4 combines with J gene TRBJ1-1; D perhaps matches TRBD1 (6 bases). CDR3 length: 15 residues. The ends were cut back, 5 bases at V and 8 bases at J, with 21 bases in the middle. CDR3 loop: CASSTTKDGDIEAFF. CDR3 DNA: TGTGCCAGCAGTACCACGAAAGACGGGGACATAGAAGCTTTCTTT.

This chain uses TRBV20-1 with TRBJ1-4, with no clear D. CDR1 and CDR2 (germline): DFQATT, SNEGSKA (reference sequence). This CDR3 region has 10 residues. Trimming cost V 6 bases and J 8 bases, with 7 bases left between them. This CDR3 reads CSASREKLFF. In nucleotides, the CDR3 is TGCAGTGCGTCCCGAGAAAAACTGTTTTTT.